What follows are 18 T cell receptor beta chains derived from one specimen sequenced in a study of shared clonotypes between healthy human individuals. The table came from immunoSEQ multiplex PCR; TCRdb's copy has only in-frame clones and leaves some out. In the table there are approximately 460,000 clones, about 74% of which are singletons. Material for sequencing was PBMCs. These receptors came from a woman in her forties in good health. Some clones in this sample may be carry-over from other donors' samples.

For this clone: A far larger clone is a single base away, which makes a read error likely. The same CDR3 arises from other DNA sequences in this sample as well. This chain joins TRBV30 and TRBJ1-2, with D perhaps matching TRBD1 (6 bases). Germline V lookup: CDR1 GTSNPN, CDR2 SVGIG (reference sequence). The CDR3 consists of 13 residues. CDR3 sequence: CAWSVGGPYGYTF. CDR3 nucleotides: TGCGCCTGGAGTGTTGGGGGCCCCTATGGCTACACCTTC.

This clone was found a few times. The V call is TRBV27, the J call TRBJ1-4, with D perhaps matching TRBD1 (5 bases). Germline CDR1 MNHEY, CDR2 SMNVEV (reference sequence). The CDR3 contains 11 residues. Trimming left V 10 bases short and J 6 bases short, with 9 bases between. DNA of the CDR3: TGTGCCACCCCACAGGATGAAAAACTGTTTTTT. Translated, it gives CATPQDEKLFF.

V and J are TRBV14 and TRBJ2-5, with 7 bases that match TRBD2. CDR1 is SGHDN and CDR2 is FVKESK in the germline V gene. Trimming took 4 bases from V and 5 from J; bases not matched to a gene: 13. The CDR3 spans 16 residues. The CDR3 protein is CASSRPRVLAVETQYF. The CDR3, as DNA: TGTGCCAGCAGCCGGCCACGGGTGCTAGCGGTGGAGACCCAGTACTTC. The complete variable domain, with remaining parts taken from reference TRBV14 and TRBJ2-5, reads EAGVTQFPSHSVIEKGQTVTLRCDPISGHDNLYWYRRVMGKEIKFLLHFVKESKQDESGMPNNRFLAERTGGTYSTLKVQPAELEDSGVYFCASSRPRVLAVETQYFGPGTRLLVL.

The table lists this clone with many counts. Other DNA sequences of this sample code for an identical CDR3. The gene calls are TRBV13 and TRBJ2-7, with D possibly matching TRBD1 (6 bases). Germline V gives CDR1 PRHDT, CDR2 FYEKMQ (reference sequence). V lost 4 bases to trimming and J lost 1 base, with 11 bases between them. The CDR3 runs to 14 residues. CDR3 sequence (DNA): TGTGCCAGCAGCTCTGGGACACCTTCCTACGAGCAGTACTTC. Amino acid sequence: CASSSGTPSYEQYF.

The CDR3 loop is CASSLGISYEQYF. CDR3 coding DNA: TGTGCCAGCTCACTAGGGATCTCCTACGAGCAGTACTTC. This chain uses TRBV18 with TRBJ2-7; D not resolved. The CDR3 runs 13 residues. Germline CDR1 and CDR2: KGHSH and LQKENI. V lost 4 bases and J 0 bases, leaving 7 bases between the germline ends.

The chain links TRBV20-1 to TRBJ2-7, with D unresolved. Germline CDR1 and CDR2: DFQATT and SNEGSKA (reference sequence). The CDR3 sequence is 10 residues long. V was pared by 4 bases and J by 2 bases, with 3 bases between. The CDR3 region is CSATTYEQYF. CDR3 bases: TGCAGTGCTACGACCTACGAGCAGTACTTC.

V is TRBV6-5 and J is TRBJ1-1; 7 nucleotides line up with TRBD1. Looked up from germline, CDR1 is MNHEY and CDR2 is SVGAGI. V lost 6 bases, J lost 4 bases, and 5 bases stayed unmatched. The CDR3 is made up of 13 amino acids. CDR3 nucleotide sequence: TGTGCCAGCAGCCGTTACAGGGGCACTGAAGCTTTCTTT. Residues: CASSRYRGTEAFF.

The chain is built from TRBV6-6 and TRBJ2-2; D is unresolved. Trimming stripped 2 bases from V and 1 base from J, with 11 bases between. The CDR3 extends over 16 amino acids. CDR1 is MNHNY and CDR2 is SVGAGI in the germline V gene (reference sequence). CDR3 protein: CASSYGGGRNTGELFF. CDR3 coding DNA: TGTGCCAGCAGTTACGGTGGCGGTAGGAACACCGGGGAGCTGTTTTTT.

Of note for this clone: A much larger clone is a single base away; this may be a read error. The identical CDR3 is also encoded by other nucleotide sequences in the sample. The chain is built from TRBV2 and TRBJ1-6; D not resolved. The V end lost 4 bases, the J end lost 9 bases, and 7 bases lay between the germline ends. The CDR3 sequence is 12 residues long. Germline values: CDR1 SNHLY, CDR2 FYNNEI. DNA of the CDR3: TGTGCCAGCAGTGCGGAGGCTTCACCCCTCCACTTT. It encodes CASSAEASPLHF.

The chain recombines TRBV5-4 with TRBJ2-2, with TRBD1 identical over 8 bases. V trimming: 0 bases; J trimming: 1 base; junction bases outside the gene matches: 2. The CDR3 runs to 16 residues. Germline CDR1 and CDR2: SGHNT and YYREEE (reference sequence). The CDR3 sequence is CASSLETGGNTGELFF. The CDR3 bases are TGTGCCAGCAGCTTGGAAACAGGGGGGAACACCGGGGAGCTGTTTTTT.

The chain is built from TRBV19 and TRBJ2-1, with 8 positions matching TRBD2. The CDR3 is 14 amino acids. Germline CDR1 is LNHDA and CDR2 is SQIVND (reference sequence). J was trimmed by 5 bases and V by 4 bases; bases with no gene match: 4. The CDR3 protein is CASSTGLVDNEQFF. CDR3 coding DNA: TGTGCCAGTAGTACGGGACTAGTGGACAATGAGCAGTTCTTC.

The chain employs TRBV5-1 and TRBJ2-2; 10 positions agree with TRBD2. With 0 bases clipped from V and 3 bases from J, the junction kept 8 bases outside the gene matches. Germline loops: CDR1 SGHRS, CDR2 YFSETQ. The CDR3 consists of 18 residues. The CDR3 nucleotides read TGCGCCAGCAGCTTGGGTCCTAGCGGGAGAGAGTACACCGGGGAGCTGTTTTTT. It yields the protein CASSLGPSGREYTGELFF.

This clone has a handful of counts. The chain employs TRBV30 and TRBJ2-7, with 7 nucleotides matching TRBD1. V was pared by 8 bases and J by 3 bases, with 7 bases of the junction left unmatched. This CDR3 region has 12 residues. The V gene's germline CDR1 is GTSNPN and CDR2 SVGIG (reference sequence). In DNA, the CDR3 is TGTGCCGGCCGGGACAGCCGCTACGAGCAGTACTTC. Residues: CAGRDSRYEQYF.

This rearrangement joins TRBV10-3 to TRBJ1-1, with D unresolved. V was pared by 0 bases and J by 0 bases, with 17 bases between. Germline V CDR1 and CDR2: ENHRY, SYGVKD. The CDR3 runs to 18 residues. The CDR3 loop reads CAISESPGRFLMNTEAFF. The CDR3 region has the DNA TGTGCCATCAGTGAGTCGCCGGGCAGGTTCCTAATGAACACTGAAGCTTTCTTT.

This rearrangement joins TRBV5-1 to TRBJ2-2; D is unresolved. The CDR3 consists of 16 residues. The germline V gene encodes CDR1 SGHRS and CDR2 YFSETQ. Trimming took off 0 bases at V and 0 bases at J, with 9 bases between the two ends. The chain's CDR3 is CASSLVSVANTGELFF. The CDR3 nucleotides are TGCGCCAGCAGCTTGGTGAGTGTCGCGAACACCGGGGAGCTGTTTTTT.

The genes are TRBV5-1 and TRBJ2-7, with D perhaps TRBD1 (6 bases). The CDR3 totals 14 residues. V lost 2 bases and J 4 bases, leaving 13 bases between the germline ends. The germline gives CDR1 SGHRS, CDR2 YFSETQ. As DNA, the CDR3 is TGCGCCAGCAGCTTCGAGACAGGATTGTACGAGCAGTACTTC. Protein product: CASSFETGLYEQYF. Drawing the rest from reference TRBV5-1 and TRBJ2-7, the complete variable domain is KAGVTQTPRYLIKTRGQQVTLSCSPISGHRSVSWYQQTPGQGLQFLFEYFSETQRNKGNFPGRFSGRQFSNSRSEMNVSTLELGDSALYLCASSFETGLYEQYFGPGTRLTVT.

The table lists this clone with a count of one. The likely explanation is a read error, given a far larger clone one base away. The same CDR3 also results from other DNA sequences found in this sample. The V gene is TRBV6-6, the J gene TRBJ2-3; 8 nucleotides match TRBD2. The CDR3 consists of 16 residues. Germline V CDR1 and CDR2: MNHNY, SVGAGI (reference sequence). The DNA for the CDR3 is TGTGCCAGCAGTAATCTTAGCGGGACTCGCACAGACACGCAGTATTTT. Encoded protein: CASSNLSGTRTDTQYF.

This clone was counted many times. The sample contains more than one DNA sequence encoding this CDR3. The rearrangement joins TRBV18 to TRBJ2-2, with D hard to call. This CDR3 spans 14 amino acids. With 6 bases removed from V and 7 bases from J, the gap between germline ends came to 15 bases. Germline CDR1 reads KGHSH; CDR2 reads LQKENI. The CDR3 DNA sequence: TGTGCCAGCTCCCCAAATCCCTGGGACGGGGAGCTGTTTTTT. Encoded protein: CASSPNPWDGELFF.